This TCR beta chain was identified in a study of cytotoxic CD8 clonotypes in ibrutinib-treated CLL. In the study overall: Response material was collected after a median around 12 months of treatment, range 6 to 36. Study results and limitations: Having risen at ibrutinib response, clonality had fallen back toward baseline by progression.

To note about this clone: The antigen remains undetermined.

The germline V gene has CDR1 MDHEN and CDR2 SYDVKM. V was pared by 5 bases and J by 2 bases, with 6 bases of the junction left unmatched. This CDR3 has 15 residues. Using immunoSEQ multiplex PCR, the repertoire was profiled, and TCRdb retains in-frame clones only, with some absent. Counted here are just over 200,000 clones, about four fifths occurring once; the ten biggest clones make up approximately 10%. The source material was PBMCs, sampled after 12 months of ibrutinib treatment. The chain links TRBV28 to TRBJ2-7; 10 bases line up with TRBD2. This clonotype was obtained from a human donor with chronic lymphocytic leukemia. The CDR3, as DNA: TGTGCCAGCAGTCACGGACTAGCGGAAACCTACGAGCAGTACTTC. Amino acid sequence: CASSHGLAETYEQYF.